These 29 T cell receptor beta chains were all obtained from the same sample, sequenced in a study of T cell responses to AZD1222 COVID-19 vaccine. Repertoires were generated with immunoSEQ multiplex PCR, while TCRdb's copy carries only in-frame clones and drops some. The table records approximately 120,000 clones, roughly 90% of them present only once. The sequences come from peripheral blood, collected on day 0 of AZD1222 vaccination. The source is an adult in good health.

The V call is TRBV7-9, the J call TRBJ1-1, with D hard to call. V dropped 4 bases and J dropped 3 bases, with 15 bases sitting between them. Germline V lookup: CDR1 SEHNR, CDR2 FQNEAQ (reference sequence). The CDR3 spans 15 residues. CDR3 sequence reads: CASSYLTGEDTEAFF. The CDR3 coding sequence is TGTGCCAGCAGCTATTTAACTGGGGAGGACACTGAAGCTTTCTTT.

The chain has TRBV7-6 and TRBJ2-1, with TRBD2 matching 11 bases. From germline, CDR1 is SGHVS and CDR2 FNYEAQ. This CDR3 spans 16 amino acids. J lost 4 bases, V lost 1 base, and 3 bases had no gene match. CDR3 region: CASSLGVAGGYNEQFF. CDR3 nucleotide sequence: TGTGCCAGCAGCTTAGGGGTAGCGGGGGGGTACAATGAGCAGTTCTTC.

The CDR3 protein is CASSQSGTGFYNEQFF. The DNA for the CDR3 is TGTGCCAGCAGCCAATCCGGGACAGGGTTCTACAATGAGCAGTTCTTC. The chain couples TRBV16 to TRBJ2-1; 9 bases map to TRBD1. This CDR3 is built from 16 residues. J gave up 3 bases and V 0 bases, and 3 bases lay outside the gene matches. The germline CDR1 and CDR2 sequences are KGHSY and FQNENV.

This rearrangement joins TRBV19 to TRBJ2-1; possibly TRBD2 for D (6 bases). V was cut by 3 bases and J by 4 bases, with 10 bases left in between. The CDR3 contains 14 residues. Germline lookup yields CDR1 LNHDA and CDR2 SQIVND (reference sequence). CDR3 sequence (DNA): TGTGCCAGTAGTATGGCGGGGCTATACAATGAGCAGTTCTTC. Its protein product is CASSMAGLYNEQFF. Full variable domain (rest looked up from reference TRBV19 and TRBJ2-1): DGGITQSPKYLFRKEGQNVTLSCEQNLNHDAMYWYRQDPGQGLRLIYYSQIVNDFQKGDIAEGYSVSREKKESFPLTVTSAQKNPTAFYLCASSMAGLYNEQFFGPGTRLTVL.

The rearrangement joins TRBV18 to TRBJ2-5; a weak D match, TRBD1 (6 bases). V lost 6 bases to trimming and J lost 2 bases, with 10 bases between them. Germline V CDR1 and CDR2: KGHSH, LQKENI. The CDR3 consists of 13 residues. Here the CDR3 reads CASSGGQQETQYF. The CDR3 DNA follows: TGTGCCAGCTCCGGTGGACAGCAAGAGACCCAGTACTTC.

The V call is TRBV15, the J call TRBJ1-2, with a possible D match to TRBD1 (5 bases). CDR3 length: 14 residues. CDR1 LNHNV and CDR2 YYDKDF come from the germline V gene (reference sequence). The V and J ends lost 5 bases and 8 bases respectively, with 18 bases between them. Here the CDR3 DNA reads TGTGCCACCAGCGGGGCGGGACGCCAGTCCGGCTACACCTTC. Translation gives CATSGAGRQSGYTF.

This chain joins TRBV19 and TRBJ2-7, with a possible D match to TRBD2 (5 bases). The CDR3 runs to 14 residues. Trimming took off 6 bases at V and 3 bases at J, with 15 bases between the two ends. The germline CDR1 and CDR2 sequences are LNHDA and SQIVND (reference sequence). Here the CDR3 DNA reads TGTGCCAGTAGGGCCCGCGGGCAGAACTACGAGCAGTACTTC. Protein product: CASRARGQNYEQYF.

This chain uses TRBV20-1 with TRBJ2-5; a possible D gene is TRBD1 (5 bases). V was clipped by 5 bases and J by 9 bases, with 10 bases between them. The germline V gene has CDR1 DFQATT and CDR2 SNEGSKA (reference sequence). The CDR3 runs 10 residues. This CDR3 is CSAPSRAQYF. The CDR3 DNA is TGCAGTGCTCCGTCCAGGGCCCAGTACTTC.

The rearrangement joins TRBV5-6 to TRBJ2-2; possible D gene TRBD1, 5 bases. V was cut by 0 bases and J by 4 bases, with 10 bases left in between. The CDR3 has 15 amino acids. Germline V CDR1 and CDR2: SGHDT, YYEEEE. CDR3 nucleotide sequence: TGTGCCAGCAGCTTGGTTCTCAGGGCCACCGGGGAGCTGTTTTTT. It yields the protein CASSLVLRATGELFF.

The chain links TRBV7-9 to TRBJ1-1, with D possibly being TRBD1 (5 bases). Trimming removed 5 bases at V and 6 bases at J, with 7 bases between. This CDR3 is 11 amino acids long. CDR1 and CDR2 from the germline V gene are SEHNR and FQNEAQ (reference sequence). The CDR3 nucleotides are TGTGCCAGCAGCCAGGGCCCTGAAGCTTTCTTT. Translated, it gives CASSQGPEAFF.

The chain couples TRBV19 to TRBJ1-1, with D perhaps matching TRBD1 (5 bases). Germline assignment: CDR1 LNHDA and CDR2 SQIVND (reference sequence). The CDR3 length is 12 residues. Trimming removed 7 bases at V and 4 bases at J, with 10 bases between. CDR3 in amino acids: CASNSGSTEAFF. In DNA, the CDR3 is TGTGCCAGTAATTCAGGGTCCACTGAAGCTTTCTTT.

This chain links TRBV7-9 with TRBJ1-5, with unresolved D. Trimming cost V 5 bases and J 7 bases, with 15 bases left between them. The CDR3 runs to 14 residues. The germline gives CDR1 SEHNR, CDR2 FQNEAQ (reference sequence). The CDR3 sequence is CASSPTSDDQPQHF. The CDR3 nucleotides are TGTGCCAGCAGCCCTACCAGCGACGACCAGCCCCAGCATTTT.

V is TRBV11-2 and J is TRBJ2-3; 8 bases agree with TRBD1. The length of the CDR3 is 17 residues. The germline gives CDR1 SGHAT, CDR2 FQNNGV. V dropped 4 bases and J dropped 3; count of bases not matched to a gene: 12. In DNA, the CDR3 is TGTGCCAGCAGCTATGTCCCGGGACAGGTAAAAACAGATACGCAGTATTTT. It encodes CASSYVPGQVKTDTQYF.

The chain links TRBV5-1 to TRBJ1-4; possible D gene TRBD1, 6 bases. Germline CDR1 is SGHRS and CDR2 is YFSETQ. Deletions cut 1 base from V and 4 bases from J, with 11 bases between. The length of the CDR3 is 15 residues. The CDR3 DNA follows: TGCGCCAGCAGCTTGTGGGGGCAAGGTAATGAAAAACTGTTTTTT. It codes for CASSLWGQGNEKLFF.

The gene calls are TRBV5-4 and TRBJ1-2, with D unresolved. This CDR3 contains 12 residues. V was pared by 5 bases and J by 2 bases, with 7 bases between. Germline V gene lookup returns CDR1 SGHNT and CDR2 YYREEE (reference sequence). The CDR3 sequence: CASSFDNYGYTF. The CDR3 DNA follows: TGTGCCAGCAGTTTCGACAACTATGGCTACACCTTC.

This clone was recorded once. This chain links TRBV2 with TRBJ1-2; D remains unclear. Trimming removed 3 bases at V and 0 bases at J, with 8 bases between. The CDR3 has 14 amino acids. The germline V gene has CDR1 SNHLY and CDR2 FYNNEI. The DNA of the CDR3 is TGTGCCAGCAGTGACAGACTAGCTAACTATGGCTACACCTTC. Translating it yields CASSDRLANYGYTF. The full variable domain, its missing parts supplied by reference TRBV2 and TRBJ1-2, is EPEVTQTPSHQVTQMGQEVILRCVPISNHLYFYWYRQILGQKVEFLVSFYNNEISEKSEIFDDQFSVERPDGSNFTLKIRSTKLEDSAMYFCASSDRLANYGYTFGSGTRLTVV.

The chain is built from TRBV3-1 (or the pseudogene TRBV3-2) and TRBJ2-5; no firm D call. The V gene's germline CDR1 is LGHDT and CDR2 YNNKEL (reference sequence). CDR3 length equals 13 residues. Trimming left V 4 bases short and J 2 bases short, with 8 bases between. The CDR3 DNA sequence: TGTGCCAGCAGCCCTGTGAATCAAGAGACCCAGTACTTC. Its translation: CASSPVNQETQYF.

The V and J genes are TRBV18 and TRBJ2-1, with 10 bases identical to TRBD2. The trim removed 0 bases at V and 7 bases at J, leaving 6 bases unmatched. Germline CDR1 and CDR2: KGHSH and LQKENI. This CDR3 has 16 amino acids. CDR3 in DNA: TGTGCCAGCTCACCACCCCGAGCGGGGGGGCCTAATGAGCAGTTCTTC. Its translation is CASSPPRAGGPNEQFF.

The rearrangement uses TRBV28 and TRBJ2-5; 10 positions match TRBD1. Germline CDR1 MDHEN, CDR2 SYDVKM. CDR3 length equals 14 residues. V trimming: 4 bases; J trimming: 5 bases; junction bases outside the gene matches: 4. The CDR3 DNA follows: TGTGCCAGCAGTTCCTCGGACAGGGGGGAGACCCAGTACTTC. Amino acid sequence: CASSSSDRGETQYF.

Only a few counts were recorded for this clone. The CDR3 bases are TGTGCCAGCAGCCAGCACGGGACTAGCGGGGGTAATGAGCAGTTCTTC. It is translated as CASSQHGTSGGNEQFF. This chain joins TRBV4-2 and TRBJ2-1; 14 positions match TRBD2. CDR1 LGHNA and CDR2 YNFKEQ come from the germline V gene. The CDR3 sequence is 16 residues long. Trimming removed 3 bases from V and 7 bases from J; junction bases left unmatched: 5.

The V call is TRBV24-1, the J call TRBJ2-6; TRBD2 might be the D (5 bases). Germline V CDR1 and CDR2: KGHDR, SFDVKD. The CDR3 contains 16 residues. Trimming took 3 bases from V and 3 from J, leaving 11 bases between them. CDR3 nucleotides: TGTGCCACCAGTGATATAAGAGGGTTTGGGGCCAACGTCCTGACTTTC. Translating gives CATSDIRGFGANVLTF.

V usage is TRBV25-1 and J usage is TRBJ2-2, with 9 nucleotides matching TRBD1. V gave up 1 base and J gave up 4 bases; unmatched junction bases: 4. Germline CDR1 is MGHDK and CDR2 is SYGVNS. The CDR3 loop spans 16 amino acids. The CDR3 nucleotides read TGTGCCAGCAGTGAATTCAGGACAGGGGTCACCGGGGAGCTGTTTTTT. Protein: CASSEFRTGVTGELFF.

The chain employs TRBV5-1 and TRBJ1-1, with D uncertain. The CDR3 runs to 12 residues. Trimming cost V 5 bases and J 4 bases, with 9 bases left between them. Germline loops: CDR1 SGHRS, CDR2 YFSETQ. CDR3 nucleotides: TGCGCCAGCAGGGGATTGAGCACTGAAGCTTTCTTT. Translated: CASRGLSTEAFF.

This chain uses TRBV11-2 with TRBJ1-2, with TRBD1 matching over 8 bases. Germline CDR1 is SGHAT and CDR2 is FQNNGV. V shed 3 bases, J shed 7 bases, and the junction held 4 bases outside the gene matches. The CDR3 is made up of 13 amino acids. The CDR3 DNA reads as TGTGCCAGCAGCTTGGACAGGGTTGGTGGCTACACCTTC. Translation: CASSLDRVGGYTF.

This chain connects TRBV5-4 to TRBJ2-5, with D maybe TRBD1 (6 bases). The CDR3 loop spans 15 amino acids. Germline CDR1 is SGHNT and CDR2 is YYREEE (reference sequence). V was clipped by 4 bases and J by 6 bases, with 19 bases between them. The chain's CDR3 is CASSQGWPEEKTQYF. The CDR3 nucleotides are TGTGCCAGCAGCCAGGGGTGGCCAGAAGAGAAGACCCAGTACTTC.

CDR3 residues: CASRLTGTAVEQYF. The CDR3 nucleotides are TGTGCCAGCAGGTTAACCGGGACCGCAGTCGAGCAGTACTTC. The rearrangement uses TRBV7-2 and TRBJ2-7; D possibly uses TRBD1 or TRBD2 (5 bases each). V lost 6 bases and J 6 bases, leaving 18 bases between the germline ends. This CDR3 is built from 14 residues. Germline V lookup: CDR1 SGHTA, CDR2 FQGNSA.

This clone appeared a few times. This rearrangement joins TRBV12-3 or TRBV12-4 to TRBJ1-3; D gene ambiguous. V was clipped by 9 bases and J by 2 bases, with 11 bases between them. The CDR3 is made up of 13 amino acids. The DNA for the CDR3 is TGTGCCAGGAGGGTGAGGCCTGGAAACACCATATATTTT. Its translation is CARRVRPGNTIYF.

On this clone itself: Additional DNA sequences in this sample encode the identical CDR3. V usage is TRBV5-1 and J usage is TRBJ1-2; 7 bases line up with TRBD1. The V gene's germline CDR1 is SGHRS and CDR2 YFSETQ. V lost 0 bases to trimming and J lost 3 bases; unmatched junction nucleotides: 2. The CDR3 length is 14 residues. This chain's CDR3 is CASSLAGTDYGYTF. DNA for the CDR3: TGCGCCAGCAGCTTGGCCGGGACAGACTATGGCTACACCTTC.

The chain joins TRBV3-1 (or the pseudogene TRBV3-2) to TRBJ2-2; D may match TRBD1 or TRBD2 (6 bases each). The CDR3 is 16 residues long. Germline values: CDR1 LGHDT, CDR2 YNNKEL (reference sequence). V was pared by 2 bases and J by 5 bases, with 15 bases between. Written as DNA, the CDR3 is TGTGCCAGCAGCCAACTTGACAGGAGGGATACCGGGGAGCTGTTTTTT. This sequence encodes CASSQLDRRDTGELFF.